This T cell receptor (beta chain) appears in the sequencing data of a study of blood T cell repertoires in COVID-19. Study-wide background: The cDNA or gDNA used as material had been derived from T cells, B-cell-depleted T cells, or PBMCs.

Per the original data handling: How many nucleated cells were present was estimated from reference gene primer amplification. TCRdb keeps only in-frame clones here, not all; method: immunoSEQ multiplex PCR. That table supplies the V and J calls and clone size; D and trimming were determined from the DNA. The sample carries 250,000 to 300,000 clones, 75% to 85% recorded once. What was sequenced was peripheral blood. The TCR originated in a man aged 50 to 60 with active or convalescent COVID-19.

CDR3 loop: CASSQIPGTEAFF. CDR3 coding DNA: TGTGCCAGCAGCCAAATCCCCGGGACAGAAGCTTTCTTT. The chain links TRBV14 to TRBJ1-1, with D possibly being TRBD1 (6 bases). The germline gives CDR1 SGHDN, CDR2 FVKESK. The CDR3 is made up of 13 amino acids. V was shortened by 2 bases and J by 8 bases, with 12 bases between the two germline ends.